This passage covers 27 T cell receptor beta chains from one sample sequenced in a study of T-cell memory formation after mild COVID-19 (dated by TCRdb to the early 2020s). The library was built by means of 5' RACE. Sequencing relied on an Illumina NovaSeq 6000. Using fastp trimming at Q25 and MiXCR clonotype assembly, TCRdb reanalyzed the public sequencing data and kept in-frame beta chains. Rows matching on CDR3 protein sequence are summarized as one entry with the most common DNA and genes. This sample has under 450,000 distinct CDR3 sequences in its table, and 23% of those were observed once. Around 13% of the sample is taken by the ten largest. The sample was PBMCs or a T cell subset sorted from them (not recorded which). These receptors were collected from an adult woman who had mild COVID-19 (a few samples of this study predate the infection). The sample titles of this study are shuffled in the database, so cell type and time point are left out; the donor was told from shared clones.

The table lists this clonotype with a few counts. The CDR3 reads CASSVGQGFYEQYF. The CDR3 DNA follows: TGTGCCAGCAGCGTAGGACAGGGGTTCTACGAGCAGTACTTC. J is TRBJ2-7 and V is TRBV7-2; 9 nucleotides line up with TRBD1. The CDR3 is 14 residues long. V lost 5 bases and J lost 3; bases outside the gene matches: 5. The germline V gene encodes CDR1 SGHTA and CDR2 FQGNSA.

This clonotype has a handful of counts. The chain employs TRBV20-1 and TRBJ2-1, with 10 bases lining up with TRBD2. Trimming at V came to 6 bases and at J to 7 bases, leaving 9 bases not matched to a gene. Germline CDR1 reads DFQATT; CDR2 reads SNEGSKA (reference sequence). The CDR3 is made up of 14 amino acids. In DNA, the CDR3 is TGCAGTGCAAAAAGCGGGGGGGCCGGGAATGAGCAGTTCTTC. Protein product: CSAKSGGAGNEQFF.

This clonotype has just a few counts. This chain uses TRBV7-2 with TRBJ1-1, with TRBD1 identical over 8 bases. J lost 5 bases, V lost 5 bases, and 10 bases had no gene match. The V gene's germline CDR1 is SGHTA and CDR2 FQGNSA. CDR3 length: 15 amino acids. The CDR3 loop reads CASSPGTGRWTEAFF. The CDR3 bases are TGTGCCAGCAGCCCAGGGACAGGACGGTGGACTGAAGCTTTCTTT.

This rearrangement joins TRBV7-9 to TRBJ1-1; 8 bases are shared with TRBD1. After removal of 5 bases from V and 1 base from J, the junction contained 6 bases not matched to a gene. CDR1 is SEHNR and CDR2 is FQNEAQ in the germline V gene (reference sequence). The CDR3 is 15 amino acids. This CDR3 reads CASSRTGLRNTEAFF. For the CDR3, the DNA is TGTGCCAGCAGCCGGACAGGGTTAAGGAACACTGAAGCTTTCTTT.

Only a few counts were recorded for this clonotype. The rearrangement joins TRBV27 to TRBJ2-1; maybe TRBD2 (6 bases). The V and J ends lost 0 bases and 11 bases respectively, with 8 bases between them. Germline values: CDR1 MNHEY, CDR2 SMNVEV (reference sequence). The CDR3 runs 12 residues. CDR3 in amino acids: CASSLSGSQQFF. The CDR3 nucleotides read TGTGCCAGCAGTTTATCCGGGAGCCAGCAGTTCTTC.

CDR3: CATGQGANNEQFF. Written as DNA, the CDR3 is TGTGCCACCGGGCAGGGGGCAAACAATGAGCAGTTCTTC. V usage is TRBV24-1 and J usage is TRBJ2-1; 8 positions agree with TRBD1. J lost 5 bases, V lost 9 bases, and 5 bases had no gene match. CDR1 and CDR2 (germline): KGHDR, SFDVKD. There are 13 residues in the CDR3.

This clonotype was detected only a few times. V usage is TRBV7-2 and J usage is TRBJ1-1; no definite D call. V lost 10 bases, J lost 0 bases, and 12 bases lay in between. Germline V CDR1 and CDR2: SGHTA, FQGNSA. The CDR3 runs to 13 residues. CDR3 sequence (DNA): TGTGCCACACTTCCGGGGATGAACACTGAAGCTTTCTTT. Translating it yields CATLPGMNTEAFF.

This clonotype was counted a few times. The V gene is TRBV7-8, the J gene TRBJ2-7; 7 bases line up with TRBD1. This CDR3 is built from 15 residues. With V trimmed by 1 base and J by 3 bases, 6 bases remained unmatched. Germline-derived CDR1 and CDR2 are SGHVS and FQNEAQ. The CDR3 loop reads CASSLEKGQYYEQYF. Here the CDR3 DNA reads TGTGCCAGCAGCTTAGAAAAGGGACAGTACTACGAGCAGTACTTC. The whole variable domain, remainder taken from reference TRBV7-8 and TRBJ2-7, is GAGVSQSPRYKVAKRGQDVALRCDPISGHVSLFWYQQALGQGPEFLTYFQNEAQLDKSGLPSDRFFAERPEGSVSTLKIQRTQQEDSAVYLCASSLEKGQYYEQYFGPGTRLTVT.

There are many counts of this clonotype. The chain has TRBV7-9 and TRBJ1-4; D unclear. The germline V gene encodes CDR1 SEHNR and CDR2 FQNEAQ (reference sequence). V gave up 7 bases and J gave up 0 bases, with 12 bases separating them. The CDR3 is 15 amino acids. The CDR3 loop is CASTAWSATNEKLFF. The DNA of the CDR3 is TGTGCCAGCACGGCATGGTCCGCAACTAATGAAAAACTGTTTTTT.

The chain uses TRBV20-1 and TRBJ2-5; TRBD2 agrees at 11 bases. The CDR3 spans 17 residues. Germline V gene lookup returns CDR1 DFQATT and CDR2 SNEGSKA (reference sequence). With V trimmed by 3 bases and J by 4 bases, 13 bases remained unmatched. CDR3 sequence (DNA): TGCAGTGCTAGTCCTCTCGGGCTAGCGGGAGGTGGAGAGACCCAGTACTTC. Its protein is CSASPLGLAGGGETQYF.

This clonotype was seen only a few times. The chain couples TRBV12-3 or TRBV12-4 to TRBJ1-6; TRBD1 is a possible D gene (5 bases). The V and J ends lost 6 bases and 7 bases respectively, with 16 bases between them. The CDR3 consists of 15 residues. CDR3 residues: CASSQETVPNSPLHF. CDR3 nucleotides: TGTGCCAGCAGCCAGGAGACAGTTCCCAATTCACCCCTCCACTTT.

Remarks on this clonotype: One end of the junction fails to match germline, which may point to a read error. The chain combines TRBV7-7 with TRBJ2-1; D gene unclear. Germline CDR1 is SSHAT and CDR2 is FNYEAQ (reference sequence). This CDR3 has 14 residues. In nucleotides, the CDR3 is TGTGCTAGCAGCCCCGGTTTAGGGTACAATGAGCAGTTCTTC. Amino acids: CASSPGLGYNEQFF. Full variable domain (outside the CDR3, taken from reference TRBV7-7 and TRBJ2-1): GAGVSQSPRYKVTKRGQDVTLRCDPISSHATLYWYQQALGQGPEFLTYFNYEAQPDKSGLPSDRFSAERPEGSISTLTIQRTEQRDSAMYRCASSPGLGYNEQFFGPGTRLTVL.

This clonotype has only a few counts. J is TRBJ2-5 and V is TRBV3-1; possibly TRBD1 or TRBD2 for D (6 bases each). The CDR3 sequence is 14 residues long. CDR1 LGHDT and CDR2 YNNKEL come from the germline V gene (reference sequence). Trimming removed 1 base from V and 4 bases from J, with 10 bases in between. The CDR3: CASSQAGGGETQYF. The DNA for the CDR3 is TGTGCCAGCAGCCAAGCCGGGGGCGGAGAGACCCAGTACTTC.

This clonotype came up a few times. The chain uses TRBV2 and TRBJ1-1; D unresolved. The V end was cut by 2 bases, the J end by 5 bases, with 9 bases between. Germline CDR1 reads SNHLY; CDR2 reads FYNNEI. The CDR3 consists of 13 residues. The CDR3 coding sequence is TGTGCCAGCAGTGAACCCGGGAGTACTGAAGCTTTCTTT. Translating gives CASSEPGSTEAFF.

CDR3 coding DNA: TGTGCCAGCAGCTTGGCCGGATGGAGTTTCAATCAGCCCCAGCATTTT. Protein: CASSLAGWSFNQPQHF. This chain joins TRBV5-6 and TRBJ1-5; D remains unclear. This CDR3 has 16 amino acids. Trimming stripped 0 bases from V and 3 bases from J, with 13 bases between. The V gene's germline CDR1 is SGHDT and CDR2 YYEEEE.

This chain uses TRBV29-1 with TRBJ2-7; TRBD1 might be the D (6 bases). Per germline, CDR1 SQVTM and CDR2 ANQGSEA. The CDR3 totals 13 residues. V gave up 5 bases and J gave up 4 bases, with 15 bases separating them. The CDR3 sequence: CSVLRGSGYEQYF. The CDR3 DNA reads as TGCAGCGTTTTAAGGGGGAGTGGATACGAGCAGTACTTC.

The genes are TRBV30 and TRBJ2-7, with 7 bases aligning to TRBD1. The CDR3 contains 12 residues. Germline V lookup: CDR1 GTSNPN, CDR2 SVGIG (reference sequence). V lost 5 bases to trimming and J lost 2 bases; unmatched junction nucleotides: 3. The CDR3 is CAWSGQAYEQYF. The CDR3 DNA follows: TGTGCCTGGTCCGGACAGGCCTACGAGCAGTACTTC.

V gene TRBV9 combines with J gene TRBJ2-3; tentatively, D is TRBD2 (6 bases). With 0 bases removed from V and 0 bases from J, the gap between germline ends came to 14 bases. This CDR3 region has 17 residues. Germline-derived CDR1 and CDR2 are SGDLS and YYNGEE. CDR3: CASSVERASASTDTQYF. As DNA, the CDR3 is TGTGCCAGCAGCGTAGAAAGGGCTAGCGCGAGCACAGATACGCAGTATTTT.

The rearrangement links TRBV20-1 to TRBJ1-5; D perhaps matches TRBD1 (5 bases). V was shortened by 1 base and J by 7 bases, with 8 bases between the two germline ends. CDR3 length equals 12 residues. Germline values: CDR1 DFQATT, CDR2 SNEGSKA (reference sequence). Here the CDR3 reads CSARVGDQPQHF. The DNA of the CDR3 is TGCAGTGCTAGAGTTGGGGACCAGCCCCAGCATTTT.

This clonotype has a handful of counts. The chain uses TRBV29-1 and TRBJ1-1; tentative D call: TRBD1 (5 bases). CDR1 and CDR2 (germline): SQVTM, ANQGSEA. The CDR3 covers 13 residues. Trimming cost V 7 bases and J 1 base, with 13 bases left between them. This CDR3 reads CSGKTAANTEAFF. In nucleotides, the CDR3 is TGCAGCGGTAAGACAGCCGCGAACACTGAAGCTTTCTTT.

This chain connects TRBV6-5 to TRBJ2-2; 12 nucleotides line up with TRBD2. Unmatched junction bases numbered 6, after V lost 7 bases and J lost 6 bases. CDR1 is MNHEY and CDR2 is SVGAGI in the germline V gene. This CDR3 spans 15 amino acids. CDR3 bases: TGTGCCAGCACCTCTAGCGGGGGGGCAGCCGGGGAGCTGTTTTTT. Amino acids: CASTSSGGAAGELFF.

The CDR3 loop is CASSLTGPLEQFF. In nucleotides, the CDR3 is TGCGCCAGCAGCCTAACCGGCCCCCTAGAGCAGTTCTTC. The genes are TRBV4-1 and TRBJ2-1; D is unclear. V was shortened by 4 bases and J by 10 bases, with 14 bases between the two germline ends. The CDR3 runs to 13 residues. The germline CDR1 and CDR2 sequences are MGHRA and YSYEKL.

Ten or more counts support this clonotype. J is TRBJ1-1 and V is TRBV12-3 or TRBV12-4; possibly TRBD1 for D (5 bases). Between the trimmed V and J ends, which lost 3 bases and 1 base, there was a span of 6 bases. This CDR3 spans 13 amino acids. DNA for the CDR3: TGTGCCAGCAGTTTGACAGCGAACACTGAAGCTTTCTTT. It specifies CASSLTANTEAFF.

This clonotype was found a few times. V and J are TRBV6-1 and TRBJ2-5; 9 bases align to TRBD1. The ends lost 6 bases at V and 1 base at J; junction bases unmatched: 3. The CDR3 consists of 14 residues. Germline V CDR1 and CDR2: MNHNS, SASEGT. Written as DNA, the CDR3 is TGTGCCAGCAGCCGGGACAGGGTCCAAGAGACCCAGTACTTC. This translates into CASSRDRVQETQYF.

In this sample, this clonotype turned up many times. J is TRBJ2-1 and V is TRBV24-1, with a possible D match to TRBD2 (6 bases). V was clipped by 10 bases and J by 7 bases, with 16 bases between them. CDR1 is KGHDR and CDR2 is SFDVKD in the germline V gene. The CDR3 has 13 residues. CDR3 sequence (DNA): TGTGCCACGAGAGGGCCTGGGGGGAATGAGCAGTTCTTC. Protein: CATRGPGGNEQFF.

In this sample, this clonotype turned up a few times. The rearrangement uses TRBV6-6 and TRBJ2-1; D possibly corresponds to TRBD1 (6 bases). CDR1 MNHNY and CDR2 SVGAGI come from the germline V gene (reference sequence). Trimming removed 6 bases from V and 10 bases from J, with 16 bases in between. The CDR3 runs to 13 residues. CDR3 protein: CASSDTGWGEQFF. CDR3 DNA: TGTGCCAGCAGCGACACAGGGTGGGGAGAGCAGTTCTTC.

The gene calls are TRBV12-3 or TRBV12-4 and TRBJ1-3, with 8 bases fitting TRBD1. The CDR3 has 15 residues. J was trimmed by 2 bases and V by 6 bases; bases with no gene match: 6. CDR3 sequence (DNA): TGTGCCAGCAGGGGGACAGGAGGGCCTGGAAACACCATATATTTT. The encoded protein is CASRGTGGPGNTIYF.